Presented here are 32 T cell receptor beta chains from one specimen sequenced in a study of tumor-infiltrating lymphocytes in localized non-small cell lung cancer. Some clones are missing from TCRdb's copy, which holds only in-frame ones; the method was immunoSEQ multiplex PCR. This table has 14,000 to 15,000 clones, roughly 80% appearing once. Sequenced sample: lung tumor tissue. The receptors derive from a human donor with non-small cell lung cancer.

The rearrangement links TRBV14 to TRBJ2-3; 7 bases match TRBD2. Unmatched junction bases numbered 5, after V lost 1 base and J lost 1 base. Germline V gives CDR1 SGHDN, CDR2 FVKESK. CDR3 size: 16 residues. CDR3 amino acids: CASSQVKGGGTDTQYF. As DNA, the CDR3 is TGTGCCAGCAGCCAAGTAAAGGGAGGGGGCACAGATACGCAGTATTTT. The full variable domain, completed using reference TRBV14 and TRBJ2-3, is EAGVTQFPSHSVIEKGQTVTLRCDPISGHDNLYWYRRVMGKEIKFLLHFVKESKQDESGMPNNRFLAERTGGTYSTLKVQPAELEDSGVYFCASSQVKGGGTDTQYFGPGTRLTVL.

This chain joins TRBV30 and TRBJ1-6; TRBD1 matches at 7 bases. The CDR3 loop spans 14 amino acids. The V and J ends lost 4 bases and 6 bases, in that order; junction bases with no gene match: 6. In germline, CDR1 is GTSNPN, CDR2 SVGIG (reference sequence). The CDR3 DNA sequence: TGTGCCTGGACTCTTGGGACAGTTAATTCACCCCTCCACTTT. Protein sequence: CAWTLGTVNSPLHF.

The chain employs TRBV6-1 and TRBJ2-5, with a tentative D call TRBD2 (6 bases). V was trimmed by 1 base and J by 8 bases, leaving 11 bases between them. The CDR3 has 13 amino acids. Looked up from germline, CDR1 is MNHNS and CDR2 is SASEGT. The CDR3: CASSEVLEGTQYF. CDR3 coding DNA: TGTGCCAGCAGTGAAGTTTTGGAGGGTACCCAGTACTTC.

The rearrangement links TRBV29-1 to TRBJ2-5, with 9 bases matching TRBD1. Per the germline V gene, CDR1 is SQVTM and CDR2 is ANQGSEA. CDR3 length: 15 residues. The J segment lost 3 bases and the V segment lost 6 bases, leaving 11 bases of the junction unmatched. CDR3 nucleotides: TGCAGCGTGTTCAAAGGGACAGGGACTAAAGAGACCCAGTACTTC. This codes for CSVFKGTGTKETQYF.

V is TRBV2 and J is TRBJ2-7; 8 bases align to TRBD1. Germline V gene sequence: CDR1 SNHLY, CDR2 FYNNEI. The V segment lost 5 bases and the J segment 2 bases; nucleotides outside the gene matches: 17. The CDR3 length is 18 residues. CDR3 amino acids: CASSLPGQVKGMTYEQYF. The CDR3 nucleotides read TGTGCCAGCAGTCTTCCGGGACAGGTTAAAGGAATGACCTACGAGCAGTACTTC.

This rearrangement joins TRBV4-3 to TRBJ2-2; 10 positions agree with TRBD2. CDR3 length equals 18 residues. Germline V CDR1 and CDR2: LGHNA, YSLEER. V dropped 4 bases and J dropped 3; count of bases not matched to a gene: 11. CDR3 DNA sequence: TGCGCCAGCAGCCTTTCTCCGGGACTAGCGAGAGACACCGGGGAGCTGTTTTTT. Protein: CASSLSPGLARDTGELFF.

This chain links TRBV4-3 with TRBJ2-7, with D uncertain. Germline CDR1 reads LGHNA; CDR2 reads YSLEER. The CDR3 is 17 residues long. V was shortened by 1 base and J by 1 base, with 17 bases between the two germline ends. CDR3 loop: CASSQATSGHPSYEQYF. The CDR3, as DNA: TGCGCCAGCAGCCAAGCGACGTCCGGCCACCCTTCCTACGAGCAGTACTTC.

The genes are TRBV27 and TRBJ2-5; perhaps TRBD2 as D (6 bases). The CDR3 sequence is 15 residues long. V was clipped by 1 base and J by 5 bases, with 14 bases between them. Germline loops: CDR1 MNHEY, CDR2 SMNVEV (reference sequence). Here the CDR3 reads CASSLLASAWETQYF. The CDR3 DNA reads as TGTGCCAGCAGTTTATTAGCTAGCGCATGGGAGACCCAGTACTTC.

This clone was observed a few times. This chain links TRBV11-3 with TRBJ2-3, with D maybe TRBD2 (6 bases). CDR3 length: 14 amino acids. Germline V lookup: CDR1 SGHNT, CDR2 YENEEA. Deletions cut 5 bases from V and 4 bases from J, with 13 bases between. CDR3 residues: CASSPRRGSDTQYF. The CDR3 region has the DNA TGTGCCAGCAGCCCGAGGAGGGGATCAGATACGCAGTATTTT.

J is TRBJ2-2 and V is TRBV4-2; D unresolved. Trimming pared 0 bases from V and 6 bases from J, leaving 26 bases between. The length of the CDR3 is 20 residues. CDR1 LGHNA and CDR2 YNFKEQ come from the germline V gene. CDR3 sequence (DNA): TGTGCCAGCAGCCAAGAGGTACGGCTACCTGGATTTCTGGGCGCCGGGGAGCTGTTTTTT. This gives the protein CASSQEVRLPGFLGAGELFF.

This chain joins TRBV11-2 and TRBJ1-4; D unresolved. From germline, CDR1 is SGHAT and CDR2 FQNNGV. The CDR3 covers 16 residues. V lost 5 bases and J 0 bases, leaving 13 bases between the germline ends. The DNA for the CDR3 is TGTGCCAGCAGCCCAAGGACTCCCGCAACTAATGAAAAACTGTTTTTT. Protein sequence: CASSPRTPATNEKLFF.

The J gene is TRBJ2-1, the V gene TRBV7-2; 7 nucleotides align to TRBD2. V lost 5 bases to trimming and J lost 10 bases; unmatched junction nucleotides: 11. Germline CDR1 SGHTA, CDR2 FQGNSA. This CDR3 has 14 amino acids. The CDR3 bases are TGTGCCAGCAGCGAACCGGGACTACCAGAAGAGCAGTTCTTC. Amino acid sequence: CASSEPGLPEEQFF.

The chain has TRBV5-1 and TRBJ1-2, with 7 bases matching TRBD1. The CDR3 consists of 14 residues. Germline-derived CDR1 and CDR2 are SGHRS and YFSETQ. The junction had 5 bases not matched to a gene; V was cut back by 2 bases and J by 4 bases. CDR3 residues: CASSFGQGVYGYTF. CDR3 nucleotides: TGCGCCAGCAGCTTTGGTCAGGGGGTCTATGGCTACACCTTC.

The J gene is TRBJ2-3, the V gene TRBV5-6, with D uncertain. Trimming cost V 2 bases and J 0 bases, with 10 bases left between them. There are 15 residues in the CDR3. The germline CDR1 and CDR2 sequences are SGHDT and YYEEEE. CDR3: CASSFVGSSTDTQYF. The CDR3 DNA is TGTGCCAGCAGCTTTGTGGGCTCTAGCACAGATACGCAGTATTTT.

This chain links TRBV6-1 with TRBJ2-3; no definite D call. The CDR3 is made up of 12 amino acids. The V end was cut by 6 bases, the J end by 2 bases, with 6 bases between. Germline CDR1 MNHNS, CDR2 SASEGT. The CDR3 here is CASSAVTDTQYF. CDR3 sequence (DNA): TGTGCCAGCAGCGCCGTCACAGATACGCAGTATTTT.

The chain employs TRBV21-1 and TRBJ2-3. TRBV21-1 is assigned pseudogene status. This CDR3 is 15 amino acids long. The CDR3 coding sequence is TGTGCCAGCAGCAAAGTGAGGGACAGCACAGATACGCAGTATTTT. Protein sequence: CASSKVRDSTDTQYF.

The CDR3 is CASRKGGDTQYF. CDR3 DNA: TGTGCCAGCAGGAAAGGAGGAGATACGCAGTATTTT. This rearrangement joins TRBV6-1 to TRBJ2-3, with a tentative D call TRBD2 (5 bases). Looked up from germline, CDR1 is MNHNS and CDR2 is SASEGT. This CDR3 is 12 amino acids long. V lost 6 bases to trimming and J lost 5 bases, with 9 bases between them.

This clone was detected only once. This chain connects TRBV18 to TRBJ2-1; TRBD1 agrees at 9 bases. The CDR3 loop spans 15 amino acids. With V trimmed by 3 bases and J by 6 bases, 6 bases remained unmatched. Germline lookup yields CDR1 KGHSH and CDR2 LQKENI. The CDR3 region is CASSPGQGLINEQFF. CDR3 nucleotide sequence: TGTGCCAGCTCACCGGGACAGGGTCTTATCAATGAGCAGTTCTTC.

The rearrangement joins TRBV25-1 to TRBJ2-3; either TRBD1 or TRBD2 may supply D (5 bases each). The CDR3 sequence is 14 residues long. Germline V gene lookup returns CDR1 MGHDK and CDR2 SYGVNS. Trimming took 8 bases from V and 0 from J, leaving 12 bases between them. The CDR3 DNA follows: TGTGCCAGCCGGGACCGTACTAGCACAGATACGCAGTATTTT. Translation gives CASRDRTSTDTQYF.

The chain recombines TRBV18 with TRBJ2-1, with D possibly being TRBD2 (6 bases). The CDR3 has 14 residues. V lost 0 bases, J lost 4 bases, and 7 bases lay in between. Germline values: CDR1 KGHSH, CDR2 LQKENI. The CDR3 loop reads CASSPPGTYNEQFF. The CDR3 DNA reads as TGTGCCAGCTCACCACCTGGGACTTACAATGAGCAGTTCTTC.

The J gene is TRBJ1-1, the V gene TRBV9; no definite D call. The CDR3 has 17 residues. Germline CDR1 reads SGDLS; CDR2 reads YYNGEE. The V and J ends lost 3 bases and 1 base respectively, with 19 bases between them. CDR3 in DNA: TGTGCCAGCAGCGCAGATCCGCGGGAACCAGGGAACACTGAAGCTTTCTTT. Its translation: CASSADPREPGNTEAFF.

This clone has just a few counts. V and J are TRBV18 and TRBJ2-1, with a weak D call TRBD2 (6 bases). The germline V gene encodes CDR1 KGHSH and CDR2 LQKENI. The V gene lost 3 bases and the J gene lost 3 bases, with 12 bases spanning the gap. The CDR3 is 15 amino acids. CDR3 DNA: TGTGCCAGCTCACCCCCGGGCGGGATCTACAATGAGCAGTTCTTC. Its translation: CASSPPGGIYNEQFF. The full variable domain, in which reference TRBV18 and TRBJ2-1 provide the parts outside the CDR3, is NAGVMQNPRHLVRRRGQEARLRCSPMKGHSHVYWYRQLPEEGLKFMVYLQKENIIDESGMPKERFSAEFPKEGPSILRIQQVVRGDSAAYFCASSPPGGIYNEQFFGPGTRLTVL.

V and J are TRBV5-1 and TRBJ1-1; 7 bases line up with TRBD1. The V gene end was trimmed by 5 bases and the J gene end by 2 bases; junction bases not matched to a gene: 9. The CDR3 runs to 15 residues. The V gene's germline CDR1 is SGHRS and CDR2 YFSETQ. The CDR3 spells CASRPRTGGNTEAFF. In nucleotides, the CDR3 is TGCGCCAGCAGACCCCGGACAGGAGGAAACACTGAAGCTTTCTTT.

The J gene is TRBJ2-3, the V gene TRBV28; D not certain. Germline-derived CDR1 and CDR2 are MDHEN and SYDVKM. V lost 6 bases and J lost 1, with 11 bases in between. This CDR3 comprises 14 residues. The DNA for the CDR3 is TGTGCCAGCAGCACGGCCCAAGGCACAGATACGCAGTATTTT. Translated, it gives CASSTAQGTDTQYF.

The chain links TRBV19 to TRBJ1-1, with TRBD1 as a possible D gene (6 bases). Trimming took 8 bases from V and 1 from J, leaving 14 bases between them. Germline loops: CDR1 LNHDA, CDR2 SQIVND (reference sequence). The CDR3 covers 14 residues. The CDR3 is CASVSGHSNTEAFF. CDR3 nucleotides: TGTGCCAGTGTTTCGGGACATTCGAACACTGAAGCTTTCTTT.

The chain combines TRBV5-4 with TRBJ1-6, with no clear D. The germline gives CDR1 SGHNT, CDR2 YYREEE (reference sequence). V dropped 0 bases and J dropped 4 bases, with 11 bases sitting between them. The CDR3 loop spans 16 amino acids. The CDR3 spells CASSLGSNAYNSPLHF. CDR3 bases: TGTGCCAGCAGCTTGGGCAGCAACGCTTATAATTCACCCCTCCACTTT.

The genes are TRBV11-1 and TRBJ2-7; a possible D gene is TRBD1 (6 bases). Trimming removed 1 base from V and 3 bases from J, with 10 bases in between. Germline-derived CDR1 and CDR2 are SGHAT and FQDESV (reference sequence). This CDR3 contains 14 residues. The CDR3 protein is CASSLGGGNYEQYF. In DNA form, the CDR3 reads TGTGCCAGCAGCTTAGGAGGGGGTAACTACGAGCAGTACTTC.

The chain has TRBV19 and TRBJ1-5, with D possibly being TRBD1 (5 bases). Trimming cost V 3 bases and J 6 bases, with 15 bases left between them. CDR1 is LNHDA, CDR2 SQIVND, per germline (reference sequence). The CDR3 totals 15 residues. CDR3 residues: CASSIREREGQPQHF. CDR3 in DNA: TGTGCCAGTAGTATCAGGGAACGGGAGGGTCAGCCCCAGCATTTT.

This clone ranks as large. The chain combines TRBV7-8 with TRBJ2-7; D might be TRBD2 (6 bases). The CDR3 spans 15 residues. Trimming stripped 1 base from V and 3 bases from J, with 13 bases between. CDR1 and CDR2 (germline): SGHVS, FQNEAQ. CDR3 residues: CASSLGRGRNYEQYF. CDR3 sequence (DNA): TGTGCCAGCAGCTTAGGTCGGGGGAGGAACTACGAGCAGTACTTC.

The V and J genes are TRBV2 and TRBJ2-2, with TRBD2 matching over 7 bases. CDR3 length equals 15 residues. J gave up 1 base and V 7 bases, and 6 bases lay outside the gene matches. The germline CDR1 and CDR2 sequences are SNHLY and FYNNEI. The CDR3 sequence: CASIRSSGNTGELFF. As DNA, the CDR3 is TGTGCCAGCATCCGCTCTAGCGGGAACACCGGGGAGCTGTTTTTT.

The chain recombines TRBV6-5 with TRBJ2-7; TRBD2 might be the D (5 bases). CDR3 size: 15 residues. The germline V gene encodes CDR1 MNHEY and CDR2 SVGAGI. V lost 2 bases and J 2 bases, leaving 13 bases between the germline ends. The CDR3 DNA reads TGTGCCAGCAGTTACACGTCGGGGAGACCCTACGAGCAGTACTTC. Its protein product is CASSYTSGRPYEQYF.

The J gene is TRBJ1-1, the V gene TRBV7-2, with a possible D match to TRBD1 (6 bases). Trimming removed 7 bases at V and 0 bases at J, with 12 bases between. This CDR3 has 14 residues. CDR1 is SGHTA, CDR2 FQGNSA, per germline. The DNA for the CDR3 is TGTGCCAGCAACCCGGGACAAGTGAACACTGAAGCTTTCTTT. Protein product: CASNPGQVNTEAFF.